What follows are 28 T cell receptor beta chains derived from one specimen sequenced in a study of T cells expressing NK-cell markers. TCRdb processed the 5' RACE reads again and assigns one entry to each CDR3 protein, with no DNA. The sample has over 100,000 distinct CDR3 sequences; the top ten hold 15% to 20%. The sequenced sample consisted of blood T cells: a sorted CD56 or NKG2C T cell subset, CD4+ or CD8+ T cells, or bulk PBMC T cells (not recorded which). The receptors here all came from a woman between 18 and 70 years old in good health.

The chain has TRBV20-1 and TRBJ2-7; the TCRdb call, TRBD1, lacks DNA for checking. Germline loops: CDR1 DFQATT, CDR2 SNEGSKA (reference sequence). The CDR3 length is 12 residues. The CDR3 loop is CSAQPAVPEQYF.

The chain combines TRBV6-1 with TRBJ1-1. The CDR3 is 14 amino acids. The germline gives CDR1 MNHNS, CDR2 SASEGT. The CDR3 loop reads CASSQGTAYTEAFF.

The chain links TRBV6-5 to TRBJ2-3; the TRBD2 assignment by TCRdb is unverifiable without DNA. The CDR3 loop spans 15 amino acids. Germline V gene data show CDR1 as MNHEY and CDR2 as SVGAGI. CDR3 in amino acids: CASSYGLAGVDTQYF.

The chain has TRBV12-3 or TRBV12-4 and TRBJ2-3; TCRdb outputs TRBD1, but without DNA this stays unchecked. The CDR3 is 16 amino acids. CDR3 protein: CASSSSTGVVTDTQYF.

The chain joins TRBV19 to TRBJ1-3; as DNA is missing, the TRBD1 call by TCRdb cannot be tested. The CDR3 loop spans 18 amino acids. Germline lookup yields CDR1 LNHDA and CDR2 SQIVND (reference sequence). CDR3: CASRPKGQGPVSGNTIYF. Full variable domain (remainder filled in from reference TRBV19 and TRBJ1-3): DGGITQSPKYLFRKEGQNVTLSCEQNLNHDAMYWYRQDPGQGLRLIYYSQIVNDFQKGDIAEGYSVSREKKESFPLTVTSAQKNPTAFYLCASRPKGQGPVSGNTIYFGEGSWLTVV.

The chain recombines TRBV6-2 or TRBV6-3 with TRBJ2-3. The germline CDR1 and CDR2 sequences are MNHEY and SVGEGT. There are 13 residues in the CDR3. The CDR3 here is CASSQDVVDTQYF.

The chain couples TRBV7-9 to TRBJ2-1; TCRdb lists TRBD2, though no DNA is available to test this call. The germline CDR1 and CDR2 sequences are SEHNR and FQNEAQ (reference sequence). CDR3 length: 16 residues. CDR3 residues: CASSPGLAGAQYEQFF.

The rearrangement links TRBV11-2 to TRBJ2-3; as DNA is missing, the TRBD1 call by TCRdb cannot be tested. Germline CDR1 is SGHAT and CDR2 is FQNNGV. This CDR3 is 16 amino acids long. The CDR3 loop reads CASSLAQRGGTDTQYF.

The chain carries TRBV15 and TRBJ2-1; absent DNA, TCRdb's TRBD2 call cannot be checked. Germline V CDR1 and CDR2: LNHNV, YYDKDF (reference sequence). This CDR3 has 16 amino acids. This CDR3 reads CATSRDGDSSYNEQFF.

V is TRBV29-1 and J is TRBJ2-1; TCRdb names TRBD2, which stays unverified in the absence of DNA. The V gene's germline CDR1 is SQVTM and CDR2 ANQGSEA. The CDR3 loop spans 17 amino acids. CDR3 region: CSVEGGDSGGFYNEQFF.

The chain employs TRBV7-2 and TRBJ2-1; lacking DNA, the TRBD2 call made by TCRdb goes unchecked. Germline V gene lookup returns CDR1 SGHTA and CDR2 FQGNSA. The length of the CDR3 is 17 residues. The CDR3 protein is CASNKGTGLAIYNEQFF.

The chain employs TRBV12-3 or TRBV12-4 and TRBJ1-5. The CDR3 spans 16 residues. CDR3 in amino acids: CASSWGSSASNQPQHF.

J is TRBJ2-5 and V is TRBV4-1; TCRdb lists TRBD1, though no DNA is available to test this call. This CDR3 is 18 amino acids long. Germline V lookup: CDR1 MGHRA, CDR2 YSYEKL. The CDR3 loop is CASSQVPLGRTGEETQYF.

The CDR3 region is CASSRGGQYNEQFF. The genes are TRBV4-3 and TRBJ2-1; TCRdb gives TRBD1 as the D gene, but with no DNA this cannot be confirmed. Germline V lookup: CDR1 LGHNA, CDR2 YSLEER. The CDR3 sequence is 14 residues long.

The CDR3 sequence is CASGTSGRGYEQYF. V and J are TRBV6-2 or TRBV6-3 and TRBJ2-7; lacking DNA, the TRBD2 call made by TCRdb goes unchecked. The CDR3 runs 14 residues. Germline V gene lookup returns CDR1 MNHEY and CDR2 SVGEGT.

The chain joins TRBV3-1 to TRBJ2-2; TCRdb gives TRBD2 as the D gene, but with no DNA this cannot be confirmed. The CDR3 is made up of 13 amino acids. Germline CDR1 LGHDT, CDR2 YNNKEL (reference sequence). The CDR3 region is CASSQAGVGELFF. Drawing the rest from reference TRBV3-1 and TRBJ2-2, the complete variable domain is DTAVSQTPKYLVTQMGNDKSIKCEQNLGHDTMYWYKQDSKKFLKIMFSYNNKELIINETVPNRFSPKSPDKAHLNLHINSLELGDSAVYFCASSQAGVGELFFGEGSRLTVL.

The CDR3 sequence: CASSQEFRGGREQYF. The rearrangement joins TRBV4-3 to TRBJ2-7; TCRdb proposes TRBD2, but this gene call is untestable without DNA. Per germline, CDR1 LGHNA and CDR2 YSLEER. CDR3 length equals 15 residues.

This CDR3 is CASSEAVGGSSYEQYF. The chain links TRBV6-1 to TRBJ2-7. The CDR3 has 16 residues. Germline assignment: CDR1 MNHNS and CDR2 SASEGT.

This chain connects TRBV6-2 or TRBV6-3 to TRBJ2-7; TCRdb's D gene call, TRBD2, goes unchecked for lack of DNA. CDR1 is MNHEY, CDR2 SVGEGT, per germline. The CDR3 loop spans 14 amino acids. CDR3 loop: CASSYTSGAYEQYF.

The chain links TRBV29-1 to TRBJ1-2; absent DNA, TCRdb's TRBD1 call cannot be checked. From germline, CDR1 is SQVTM and CDR2 ANQGSEA. This CDR3 is 12 amino acids long. CDR3 sequence reads: CSVATGTYGYTF. The full variable domain, completed using reference TRBV29-1 and TRBJ1-2, is SAVISQKPSRDICQRGTSLTIQCQVDSQVTMMFWYRQQPGQSLTLIATANQGSEATYESGFVIDKFPISRPNLTFSTLTVSNMSPEDSSIYLCSVATGTYGYTFGSGTRLTVV.

The CDR3 loop reads CASSVGDSNQPQHF. V is TRBV9 and J is TRBJ1-5; TCRdb returns TRBD1, unconfirmable since there is no DNA. CDR3 length: 14 residues. Germline values: CDR1 SGDLS, CDR2 YYNGEE.

The chain recombines TRBV28 with TRBJ2-7; TCRdb returns TRBD2, unconfirmable since there is no DNA. This CDR3 has 14 residues. The germline V gene has CDR1 MDHEN and CDR2 SYDVKM. Here the CDR3 reads CASSFRTTTYEQYF.

The chain uses TRBV4-3 and TRBJ1-1. The CDR3 runs 15 residues. CDR1 and CDR2 from the germline V gene are LGHNA and YSLEER. The CDR3 region is CASSQVSGLGTEAFF.

The chain joins TRBV12-3 or TRBV12-4 to TRBJ2-4. The CDR3 spans 14 residues. The chain's CDR3 is CASFSGLAKNIQYF.

This sequence joins TRBV12-3 or TRBV12-4 and TRBJ1-1; TCRdb indicates TRBD1, and absent DNA this call remains unverified. The CDR3 contains 14 residues. The CDR3 loop is CASSTTGGNTEAFF.

The rearrangement uses TRBV20-1 and TRBJ2-1; there is no DNA to check the TCRdb D call of TRBD2. Germline CDR1 reads DFQATT; CDR2 reads SNEGSKA (reference sequence). This CDR3 is 14 amino acids long. The CDR3 sequence: CSASTSGDYNEQFF.

The chain's CDR3 is CASSYGGLGEQFF. This chain links TRBV6-2 or TRBV6-3 with TRBJ2-1; TCRdb designates TRBD1, a call that cannot be tested without DNA. CDR1 is MNHEY and CDR2 is SVGEGT in the germline V gene. The CDR3 covers 13 residues.

The chain uses TRBV15 and TRBJ2-3. There are 13 residues in the CDR3. The germline V gene has CDR1 LNHNV and CDR2 YYDKDF (reference sequence). CDR3 sequence reads: CATSTIAGDTQYF. Variable domain in full (rest from reference TRBV15 and TRBJ2-3): DAMVIQNPRYQVTQFGKPVTLSCSQTLNHNVMYWYQQKSSQAPKLLFHYYDKDFNNEADTPDNFQSRRPNTSFCFLDIRSPGLGDTAMYLCATSTIAGDTQYFGPGTRLTVL.